This TCR beta chain was identified in a study of blood T cell repertoires in COVID-19. Background on the study: Collection of acute and convalescent COVID-19 samples took place in the United States, Italy and Spain. PBMCs, B-cell-depleted T cells, or T cells provided the cDNA or gDNA that made up the material.

V was pared by 0 bases and J by 2 bases, with 10 bases between. The germline V gene encodes CDR1 LGHNA and CDR2 YSLEER. The length of the CDR3 is 16 residues. This clone was detected once. Methods used by the authors: For nucleated cells, counts were estimated from reference gene primer amplification. Using immunoSEQ multiplex PCR, the repertoire was profiled, and TCRdb retains in-frame clones only, with some absent. V and J calls and clone size are given by that table; D and trimming were obtained from the DNA. Among roughly 120,000 clones listed, about 79% were seen once. The source material was peripheral blood. The genes are TRBV4-3 and TRBJ2-2; D is possibly TRBD1 (6 bases). The receptor was isolated from a woman of 80 years or more with acute or convalescent COVID-19. The CDR3 bases are TGCGCCAGCAGCCAAGATCAAGGGGGAAACACCGGGGAGCTGTTTTTT. This translates into CASSQDQGGNTGELFF.